The 12 T cell receptor beta chains listed next were all sequenced from one sample in a study of CD8 T cells in ankylosing spondylitis. TCRdb reanalysed the 5' RACE reads using MiXCR and keeps one entry per CDR3 protein. The table lists tens of thousands of distinct CDR3 sequences, about a tenth of them singletons. Sequencing was carried out using blood, either unsorted or a sorted T cell fraction (not recorded which). The receptors come from a male donor with ankylosing spondylitis or in good health (not recorded which).

This clonotype was counted many times. The rearrangement links TRBV12-3 or TRBV12-4 to TRBJ2-5; TRBD2 matches 8 bases. Unmatched junction bases numbered 7, after V lost 6 bases and J lost 1 base. CDR3 length: 15 residues. In DNA, the CDR3 is TGTGCCAGCAGATCGGGGGGGGAGCCCCAAGAGACCCAGTACTTC. Translated, it gives CASRSGGEPQETQYF.

This clonotype was counted ten times or more. The junction departs from germline at one end; a sequencing error may be responsible. The chain combines TRBV10-3 with TRBJ2-3, with D maybe TRBD2 (7 bases). The CDR3 is made up of 12 amino acids. CDR1 is ENHRY and CDR2 is SYGVKD in the germline V gene. The CDR3 DNA reads TGTGCCATCAGTGAGGGGCCTAGGGGGGGGATTTTT. This encodes CAISEGPRGGIF.

This clonotype has a count of ten or more. The chain links TRBV20-1 to TRBJ1-5, with TRBD1 as a possible D gene (6 bases). Germline V gene lookup returns CDR1 DFQATT and CDR2 SNEGSKA (reference sequence). Trimming stripped 1 base from V and 3 bases from J, with 16 bases between. This CDR3 is built from 16 residues. In nucleotides, the CDR3 is TGCAGTGCTAGAGTTGCGACAGGCGACTCCAATCAGCCCCAGCATTTT. Amino acid sequence: CSARVATGDSNQPQHF.

This clonotype was observed at least ten times. The CDR3 bases are TGCGCCAGCAGCCCCACGGAAGCGGGGATGTACGATGAGCAGTTCTTC. Its translation is CASSPTEAGMYDEQFF. This rearrangement joins TRBV5-1 to TRBJ2-1; 7 positions agree with TRBD2. The CDR3 covers 16 residues. V shed 4 bases, J shed 8 bases, and the junction held 15 bases outside the gene matches. CDR1 and CDR2 (germline): SGHRS, YFSETQ.

This clonotype occurred many times. The V gene is TRBV7-3, the J gene TRBJ2-3; D is tentatively TRBD1 or TRBD2 (5 bases each). CDR3 length: 15 residues. Germline V gene sequence: CDR1 SGHTA, CDR2 FQGTGA. V lost 0 bases and J lost 5, with 12 bases in between. For the CDR3, the DNA is TGTGCCAGCAGCTTAACGGGACCCAACCAAGATACGCAGTATTTT. This codes for CASSLTGPNQDTQYF.

This clonotype was seen a few times. This chain links TRBV29-1 with TRBJ2-1; 13 nucleotides agree with TRBD2. V lost 3 bases and J lost 0; bases outside the gene matches: 2. CDR1 and CDR2 (germline): SQVTM, ANQGSEA. The CDR3 loop spans 16 amino acids. DNA for the CDR3: TGCAGCGTTGAGGGACTAGCGGGGAGCTCCTACAATGAGCAGTTCTTC. This gives the protein CSVEGLAGSSYNEQFF.

Many counts were recorded for this clonotype. The gene calls are TRBV7-9 and TRBJ1-1; weak D call: TRBD1 (5 bases). Per the germline V gene, CDR1 is SEHNR and CDR2 is FQNEAQ (reference sequence). This CDR3 contains 14 residues. V was shortened by 5 bases and J by 0 bases, with 10 bases between the two germline ends. The CDR3 coding sequence is TGTGCCAGCAGCCTGGGACGGCTGAACACTGAAGCTTTCTTT. Its translation: CASSLGRLNTEAFF.

The gene calls are TRBV3-1 and TRBJ1-4, with D unclear. The germline gives CDR1 LGHDT, CDR2 YNNKEL (reference sequence). There are 13 residues in the CDR3. V lost 5 bases and J lost 2, with 6 bases in between. As DNA, the CDR3 is TGTGCCAGCAGCTTTAGCACTAATGAAAAACTGTTTTTT. This codes for CASSFSTNEKLFF. The whole variable domain, remainder taken from reference TRBV3-1 and TRBJ1-4, is DTAVSQTPKYLVTQMGNDKSIKCEQNLGHDTMYWYKQDSKKFLKIMFSYNNKELIINETVPNRFSPKSPDKAHLNLHINSLELGDSAVYFCASSFSTNEKLFFGSGTQLSVL.

This clonotype was picked up many times. The CDR3 here is CASSGPNTEAFF. CDR3 bases: TGTGCCAGCTCCGGGCCGAACACTGAAGCTTTCTTT. This chain joins TRBV18 and TRBJ1-1, with D uncertain. Trimming removed 6 bases from V and 1 base from J, with 6 bases in between. The length of the CDR3 is 12 residues. Germline-derived CDR1 and CDR2 are KGHSH and LQKENI.

Ten or more counts support this clonotype. The CDR3, as DNA: TGTGCCAGCAGTTTACACAGGGCTTACGAGCAGTACTTC. It specifies CASSLHRAYEQYF. This sequence joins TRBV12-3 or TRBV12-4 and TRBJ2-7; D may be TRBD1 (6 bases). The CDR3 sequence is 13 residues long. Trimming removed 2 bases from V and 4 bases from J, with 9 bases in between.

This sequence joins TRBV6-1 and TRBJ1-1, with D unresolved. Germline V gives CDR1 MNHNS, CDR2 SASEGT. With 6 bases removed from V and 1 base from J, the gap between germline ends came to 9 bases. The CDR3 runs 13 residues. The CDR3 region is CASSPPGNTEAFF. The CDR3 nucleotides read TGTGCCAGCAGCCCCCCGGGGAACACTGAAGCTTTCTTT.

By share, this clonotype counts as medium-sized. The chain employs TRBV12-3 or TRBV12-4 and TRBJ2-1, with D unresolved. V was pared by 6 bases and J by 9 bases, with 9 bases between. This CDR3 region has 11 residues. CDR3 bases: TGTGCCAGCAGCTTGGGTAGTGAGCAGTTCTTC. The encoded protein is CASSLGSEQFF.